The 10 T cell receptor beta chains reported below all come from one sample, sequenced in a study of T-cell memory formation after mild COVID-19. One entry per CDR3 protein, called by TCRdb with MiXCR from the 5' RACE reads. The profile shows about 400,000 distinct CDR3 sequences, approximately 24% of them singletons. Sequenced input: PBMCs or a T cell subset sorted from them (not recorded which). These receptor sequences come from an adult woman who had mild COVID-19 (a few samples of this study predate the infection). Cell type and time point are not known.

This clonotype was recorded a few times. This chain links TRBV27 with TRBJ1-1; TRBD1 is a possible D gene (5 bases). This CDR3 region has 13 residues. Germline V gene sequence: CDR1 MNHEY, CDR2 SMNVEV (reference sequence). Trimming pared 4 bases from V and 5 bases from J, leaving 11 bases between. The CDR3 DNA is TGTGCCAGCAGTTCAGGGTTTAGGACTGAAGCTTTCTTT. This encodes CASSSGFRTEAFF.

V and J are TRBV20-1 and TRBJ1-5; 7 bases are shared with TRBD1. Germline trimming cut 4 bases from V and 5 bases from J; bases unmatched to any gene: 5. Germline CDR1 and CDR2: DFQATT and SNEGSKA (reference sequence). The CDR3 is 13 residues long. The CDR3, as DNA: TGCAGTGCTACACAGGGGCGGCATCAGCCCCAGCATTTT. Residues: CSATQGRHQPQHF.

This sequence joins TRBV5-1 and TRBJ1-1; D perhaps matches TRBD1 (5 bases). V lost 4 bases to trimming and J lost 2 bases, with 12 bases between them. This CDR3 region has 14 residues. Germline CDR1 SGHRS, CDR2 YFSETQ. The chain's CDR3 is CASSQGPRNTEAFF. In nucleotides, the CDR3 is TGCGCCAGCAGCCAGGGACCGAGAAACACTGAAGCTTTCTTT.

The chain recombines TRBV20-1 with TRBJ1-5, with D tentatively TRBD1 (5 bases). Trimming cost V 1 base and J 9 bases, with 7 bases left between them. Looked up from germline, CDR1 is DFQATT and CDR2 is SNEGSKA (reference sequence). The CDR3 contains 11 residues. The CDR3 region is CSARVQGPQHF. The CDR3 nucleotides are TGCAGTGCTAGAGTCCAGGGGCCCCAGCATTTT.

This clonotype was counted only a few times. This chain joins TRBV4-2 and TRBJ2-1; 10 bases align to TRBD2. Germline CDR1 is LGHNA and CDR2 is YNFKEQ. J lost 7 bases, V lost 4 bases, and 10 bases had no gene match. The CDR3 loop spans 16 amino acids. The CDR3, as DNA: TGTGCCAGCAGCCGAAGCGGGGGGGCATCGAAGAATGAGCAGTTCTTC. Its translation: CASSRSGGASKNEQFF.

There are a few counts of this clonotype. This CDR3 reads CASRGEQETQYF. The CDR3 DNA is TGTGCCAGCAGGGGAGAACAAGAGACCCAGTACTTC. The chain recombines TRBV3-1 with TRBJ2-5; D is possibly TRBD2 (5 bases). This CDR3 has 12 residues. CDR1 and CDR2 from the germline V gene are LGHDT and YNNKEL (reference sequence). V lost 6 bases to trimming and J lost 2 bases, with 7 bases between them.

V and J are TRBV6-4 and TRBJ1-1; 7 bases line up with TRBD1. Germline V CDR1 and CDR2: MRHNA, SNTAGT. The V gene end was trimmed by 7 bases and the J gene end by 0 bases; junction bases not matched to a gene: 5. The CDR3 has 14 residues. In DNA form, the CDR3 reads TGTGCCAGCAAAAGACAGGGTTTGAACACTGAAGCTTTCTTT. This gives the protein CASKRQGLNTEAFF.

This clonotype was recorded a few times. V and J are TRBV4-2 and TRBJ2-7; D is perhaps TRBD1 (6 bases). V dropped 0 bases and J dropped 0 bases, with 21 bases sitting between them. In germline, CDR1 is LGHNA, CDR2 YNFKEQ. This CDR3 spans 19 amino acids. CDR3 DNA sequence: TGTGCCAGCAGCCAAGAGTCCGGGGCAGGGGACCTAAGCTCCTACGAGCAGTACTTC. Its translation: CASSQESGAGDLSSYEQYF.

This chain links TRBV20-1 with TRBJ2-7; 11 bases line up with TRBD2. CDR3 size: 14 residues. Trimming removed 0 bases from V and 6 bases from J; junction bases left unmatched: 4. CDR1 and CDR2 from the germline V gene are DFQATT and SNEGSKA (reference sequence). The CDR3 is CSARELAGDPEQYF. CDR3 sequence (DNA): TGCAGTGCTAGAGAACTAGCGGGAGACCCCGAGCAGTACTTC.

Only a few counts were recorded for this clonotype. The chain couples TRBV12-3 or TRBV12-4 to TRBJ1-1; D gene uncertain. This CDR3 spans 12 amino acids. V was clipped by 7 bases and J by 2 bases, with 8 bases between them. The DNA of the CDR3 is TGTGCCAGCAAAGTCCTCAACACTGAAGCTTTCTTT. It specifies CASKVLNTEAFF.